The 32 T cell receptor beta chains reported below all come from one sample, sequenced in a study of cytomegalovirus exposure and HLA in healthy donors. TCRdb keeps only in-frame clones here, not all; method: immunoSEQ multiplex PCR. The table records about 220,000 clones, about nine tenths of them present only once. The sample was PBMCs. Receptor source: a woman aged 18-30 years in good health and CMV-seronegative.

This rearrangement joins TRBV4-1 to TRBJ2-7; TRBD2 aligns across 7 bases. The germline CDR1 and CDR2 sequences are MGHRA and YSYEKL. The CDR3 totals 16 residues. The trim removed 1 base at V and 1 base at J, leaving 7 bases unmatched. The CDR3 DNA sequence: TGCGCCAGCAGCCAAGGCCCCACTAGCGCTTCCTACGAGCAGTACTTC. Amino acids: CASSQGPTSASYEQYF.

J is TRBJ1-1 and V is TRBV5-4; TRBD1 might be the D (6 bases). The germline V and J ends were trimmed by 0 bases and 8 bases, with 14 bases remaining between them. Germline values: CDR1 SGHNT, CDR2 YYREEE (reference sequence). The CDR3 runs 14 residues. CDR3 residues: CASSLDREFVEAFF. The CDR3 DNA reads TGTGCCAGCAGCTTGGACAGGGAGTTTGTAGAAGCTTTCTTT.

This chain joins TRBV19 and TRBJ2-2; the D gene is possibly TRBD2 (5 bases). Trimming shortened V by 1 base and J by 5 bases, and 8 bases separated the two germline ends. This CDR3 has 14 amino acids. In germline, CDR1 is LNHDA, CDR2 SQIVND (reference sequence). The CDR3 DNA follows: TGTGCCAGTAGTATAGTTTCGGGAACCGGGGAGCTGTTTTTT. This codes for CASSIVSGTGELFF.

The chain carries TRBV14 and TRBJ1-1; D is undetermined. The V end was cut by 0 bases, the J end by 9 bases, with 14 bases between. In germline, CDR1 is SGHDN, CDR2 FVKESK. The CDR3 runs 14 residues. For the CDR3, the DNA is TGTGCCAGCAGCCAAGATTTTGGGCCTCCTAAAGCTTTCTTT. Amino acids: CASSQDFGPPKAFF.

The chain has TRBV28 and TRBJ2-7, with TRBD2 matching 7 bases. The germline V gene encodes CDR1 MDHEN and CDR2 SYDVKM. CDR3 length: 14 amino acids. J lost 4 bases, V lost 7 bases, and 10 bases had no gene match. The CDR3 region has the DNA TGTGCCAGCATTGGCGGGAGTTTTATTTACGAGCAGTACTTC. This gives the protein CASIGGSFIYEQYF.

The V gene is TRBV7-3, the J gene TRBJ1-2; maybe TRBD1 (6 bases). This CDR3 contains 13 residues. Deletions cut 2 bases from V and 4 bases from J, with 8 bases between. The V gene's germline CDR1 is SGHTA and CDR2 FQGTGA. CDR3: CASSLSGVYGYTF. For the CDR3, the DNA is TGTGCCAGCAGCTTATCAGGGGTCTATGGCTACACCTTC.

CDR3 protein: CATSRDPSGAERTDTQYF. The CDR3 coding sequence is TGTGCCACCAGCAGAGATCCCTCGGGAGCAGAGCGGACAGATACGCAGTATTTT. The V and J genes are TRBV15 and TRBJ2-3; perhaps TRBD2 as D (6 bases). Germline CDR1 reads LNHNV; CDR2 reads YYDKDF (reference sequence). Trimming shortened V by 0 bases and J by 3 bases, and 19 bases separated the two germline ends. The CDR3 totals 18 residues.

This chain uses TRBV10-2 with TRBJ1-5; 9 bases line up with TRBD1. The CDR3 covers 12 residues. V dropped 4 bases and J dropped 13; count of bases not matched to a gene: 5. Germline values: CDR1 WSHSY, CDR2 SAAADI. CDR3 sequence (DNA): TGCGCCAGCAGTGTCCGGGACAGGGATCAGCATTTT. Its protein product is CASSVRDRDQHF.

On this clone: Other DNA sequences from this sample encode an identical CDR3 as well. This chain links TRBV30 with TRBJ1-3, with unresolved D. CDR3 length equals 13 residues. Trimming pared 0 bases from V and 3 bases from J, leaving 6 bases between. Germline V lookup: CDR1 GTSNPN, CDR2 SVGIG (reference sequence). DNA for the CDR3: TGTGCCTGGAGTGTTCGGGATGGAAACACCATATATTTT. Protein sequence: CAWSVRDGNTIYF.

CDR3 loop: CASSVTGAYGYTF. CDR3 nucleotides: TGTGCCAGCAGCGTAACAGGGGCATATGGCTACACCTTC. This chain links TRBV9 with TRBJ1-2; the match to TRBD1 covers 7 bases. The length of the CDR3 is 13 residues. V gave up 1 base and J gave up 5 bases; unmatched junction bases: 2. CDR1 is SGDLS and CDR2 is YYNGEE in the germline V gene.

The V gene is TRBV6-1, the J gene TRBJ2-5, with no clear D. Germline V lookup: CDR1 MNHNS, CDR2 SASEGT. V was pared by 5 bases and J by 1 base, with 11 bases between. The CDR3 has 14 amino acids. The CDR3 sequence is CASSSRPIQETQYF. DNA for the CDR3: TGTGCCAGCAGTTCGCGGCCTATCCAAGAGACCCAGTACTTC.

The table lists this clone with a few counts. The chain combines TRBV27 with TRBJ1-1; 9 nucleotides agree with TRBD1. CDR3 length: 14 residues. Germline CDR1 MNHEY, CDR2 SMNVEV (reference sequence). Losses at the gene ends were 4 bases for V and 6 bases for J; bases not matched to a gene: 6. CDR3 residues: CASSSTGGVAEAFF. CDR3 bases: TGTGCCAGCAGTTCGACAGGGGGAGTCGCTGAAGCTTTCTTT.

The CDR3 bases are TGCGCCAGCAGCTTGGAAGGGACACTAAGCAGCGGCTACACCTTC. Its translation: CASSLEGTLSSGYTF. V and J are TRBV5-1 and TRBJ1-2; TRBD1 is a possible D gene (6 bases). V was pared by 0 bases and J by 8 bases, with 17 bases between. This CDR3 is 15 amino acids long. Germline CDR1 is SGHRS and CDR2 is YFSETQ.

This chain's CDR3 is CASSVRDGEGVTQYF. CDR3 in DNA: TGTGCCAGCAGCGTACGGGACGGCGAGGGGGTGACGCAGTATTTT. The chain carries TRBV6-1 and TRBJ2-3, with D perhaps matching TRBD1 (6 bases). The germline CDR1 and CDR2 sequences are MNHNS and SASEGT. CDR3 length: 15 amino acids. Deletions cut 6 bases from V and 9 bases from J, with 22 bases between.

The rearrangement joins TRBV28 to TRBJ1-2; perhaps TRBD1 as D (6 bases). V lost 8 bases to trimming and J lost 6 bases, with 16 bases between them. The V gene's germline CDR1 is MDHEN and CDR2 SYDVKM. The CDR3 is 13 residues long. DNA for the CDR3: TGTGCCAGCCTCAACCCAGGGGCGGATGGCTACACCTTC. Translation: CASLNPGADGYTF.

The CDR3 loop reads CASSEPYRDSESFNEQFF. The DNA for the CDR3 is TGTGCCAGCAGCGAACCTTACCGGGACTCCGAGTCTTTCAATGAGCAGTTCTTC. This chain joins TRBV7-8 and TRBJ2-1; weak D call: TRBD2 (6 bases). In germline, CDR1 is SGHVS, CDR2 FQNEAQ. V was pared by 5 bases and J by 6 bases, with 26 bases between. This CDR3 is 18 amino acids long.

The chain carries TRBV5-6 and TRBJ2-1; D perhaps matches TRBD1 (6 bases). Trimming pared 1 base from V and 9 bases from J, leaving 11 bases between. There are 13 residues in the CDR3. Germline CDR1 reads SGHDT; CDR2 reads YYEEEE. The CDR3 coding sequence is TGTGCCAGCAGCTTGTCTGGGGGCGGTGAGCAGTTCTTC. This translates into CASSLSGGGEQFF.

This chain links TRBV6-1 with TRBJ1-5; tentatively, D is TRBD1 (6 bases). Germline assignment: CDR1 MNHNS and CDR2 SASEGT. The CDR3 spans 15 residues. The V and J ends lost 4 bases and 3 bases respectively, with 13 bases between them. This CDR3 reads CASSGAGVLNQPQHF. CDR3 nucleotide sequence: TGTGCCAGCAGTGGAGCAGGGGTCCTCAATCAGCCCCAGCATTTT.

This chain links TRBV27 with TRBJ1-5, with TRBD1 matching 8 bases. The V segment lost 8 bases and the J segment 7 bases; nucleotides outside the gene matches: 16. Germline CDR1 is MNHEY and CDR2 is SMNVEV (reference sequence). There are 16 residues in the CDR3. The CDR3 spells CASGILGTGGLQPQHF. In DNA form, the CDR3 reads TGTGCCAGCGGAATATTAGGGACAGGAGGTTTGCAGCCCCAGCATTTT.

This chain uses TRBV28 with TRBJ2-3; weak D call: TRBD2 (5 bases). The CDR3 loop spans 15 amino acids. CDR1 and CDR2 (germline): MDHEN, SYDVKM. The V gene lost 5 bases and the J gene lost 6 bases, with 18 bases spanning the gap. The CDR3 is CASSVTGFGEDTQYF. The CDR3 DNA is TGTGCCAGCAGTGTGACGGGATTCGGGGAGGATACGCAGTATTTT.

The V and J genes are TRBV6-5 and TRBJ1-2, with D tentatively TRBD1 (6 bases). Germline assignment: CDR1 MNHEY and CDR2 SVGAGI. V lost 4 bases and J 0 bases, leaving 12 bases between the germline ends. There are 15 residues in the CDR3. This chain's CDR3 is CASSSRDKSNYGYTF. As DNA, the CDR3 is TGTGCCAGCAGTTCTCGGGACAAATCTAACTATGGCTACACCTTC.

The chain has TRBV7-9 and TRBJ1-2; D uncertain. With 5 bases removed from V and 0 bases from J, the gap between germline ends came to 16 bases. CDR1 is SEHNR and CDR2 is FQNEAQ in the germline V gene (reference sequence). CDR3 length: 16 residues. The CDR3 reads CASSQLESGANYGYTF. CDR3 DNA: TGTGCCAGCAGCCAATTAGAATCCGGGGCTAACTATGGCTACACCTTC.

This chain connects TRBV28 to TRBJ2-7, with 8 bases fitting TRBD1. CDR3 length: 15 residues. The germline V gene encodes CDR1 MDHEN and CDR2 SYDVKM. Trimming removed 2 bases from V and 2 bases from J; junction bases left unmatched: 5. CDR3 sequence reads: CASSLQGQVAYEQYF. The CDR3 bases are TGTGCCAGCAGTTTACAGGGACAGGTTGCCTACGAGCAGTACTTC.

The CDR3 DNA reads as TGTGCCAGCAGCTTACGGACAGGGTGGGACTATGGCTACACCTTC. Its translation is CASSLRTGWDYGYTF. V is TRBV7-2 and J is TRBJ1-2, with 8 bases that match TRBD1. V gave up 2 bases and J gave up 3 bases; unmatched junction bases: 5. The CDR3 contains 15 residues. Germline V gene data show CDR1 as SGHTA and CDR2 as FQGNSA.

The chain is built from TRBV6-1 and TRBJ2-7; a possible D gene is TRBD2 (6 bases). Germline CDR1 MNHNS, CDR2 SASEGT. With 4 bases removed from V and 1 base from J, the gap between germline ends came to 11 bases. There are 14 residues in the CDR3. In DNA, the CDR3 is TGTGCCAGCAGTGTAGGAGGGGAGTCCTACGAGCAGTACTTC. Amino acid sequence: CASSVGGESYEQYF.

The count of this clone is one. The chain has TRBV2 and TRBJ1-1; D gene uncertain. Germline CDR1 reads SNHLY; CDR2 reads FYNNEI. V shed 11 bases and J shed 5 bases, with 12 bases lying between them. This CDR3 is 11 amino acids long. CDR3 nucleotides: TGTGCCGGCGGGGTTGAGACTGAAGCTTTCTTT. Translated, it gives CAGGVETEAFF.

The CDR3 loop is CASSTRQGWGYTF. The CDR3 DNA sequence: TGTGCCAGCAGCACACGACAGGGCTGGGGCTACACCTTC. The chain employs TRBV7-6 and TRBJ1-2; the match to TRBD1 covers 7 bases. Germline CDR1 is SGHVS and CDR2 is FNYEAQ. With 5 bases clipped from V and 8 bases from J, the junction kept 8 bases outside the gene matches. The CDR3 extends over 13 amino acids.

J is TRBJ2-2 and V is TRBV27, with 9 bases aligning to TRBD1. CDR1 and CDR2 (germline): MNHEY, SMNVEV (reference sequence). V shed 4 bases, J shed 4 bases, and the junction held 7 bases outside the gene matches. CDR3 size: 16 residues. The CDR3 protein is CASSSGQGLFTGELFF. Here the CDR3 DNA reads TGTGCCAGCAGTTCGGGACAGGGTTTGTTCACCGGGGAGCTGTTTTTT.

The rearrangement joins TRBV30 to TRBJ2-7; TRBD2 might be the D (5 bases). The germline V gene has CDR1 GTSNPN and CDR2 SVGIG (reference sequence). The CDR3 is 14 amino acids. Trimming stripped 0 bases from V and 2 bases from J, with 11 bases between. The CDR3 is CAWSVGRATYEQYF. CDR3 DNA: TGTGCCTGGAGTGTAGGGCGGGCCACCTACGAGCAGTACTTC. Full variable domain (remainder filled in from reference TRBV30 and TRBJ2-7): SQTIHQWPATLVQPVGSPLSLECTVEGTSNPNLYWYRQAAGRGLQLLFYSVGIGQISSEVPQNLSASRPQDRQFILSSKKLLLSDSGFYLCAWSVGRATYEQYFGPGTRLTVT.

In DNA, the CDR3 is TGCGCCACCAGGGCCGGGATGTCCTACAATGAGCAGTTCTTC. Amino acid sequence: CATRAGMSYNEQFF. The chain employs TRBV5-1 and TRBJ2-1; either TRBD1 or TRBD2 may fit D (5 bases each). The germline V gene has CDR1 SGHRS and CDR2 YFSETQ. V shed 9 bases and J shed 1 base, with 14 bases lying between them. The CDR3 runs to 14 residues.

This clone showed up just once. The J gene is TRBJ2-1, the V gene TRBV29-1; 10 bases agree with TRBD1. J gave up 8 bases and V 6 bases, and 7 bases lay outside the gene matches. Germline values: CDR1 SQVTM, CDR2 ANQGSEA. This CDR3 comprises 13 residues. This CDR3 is CSVGTGAGDEQFF. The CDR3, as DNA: TGCAGCGTCGGGACAGGGGCCGGGGATGAGCAGTTCTTC.

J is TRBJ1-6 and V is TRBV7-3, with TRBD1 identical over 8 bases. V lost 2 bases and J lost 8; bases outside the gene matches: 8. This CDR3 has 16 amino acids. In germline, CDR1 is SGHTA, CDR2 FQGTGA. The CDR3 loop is CASSLPGQEFDSPLHF. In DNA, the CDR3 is TGTGCCAGCAGCTTACCGGGACAGGAGTTTGATTCACCCCTCCACTTT.